Listed below are T cell receptor beta chains from one sample, sequenced in a study of T cell changes during pregnancy in multiple sclerosis. The protocol was immunoSEQ multiplex PCR, while the TCRdb copy is restricted to in-frame clones and leaves out a portion. The data hold tens of thousands of clones, with about 90% observed a single time. Sample: peripheral blood, taken in the second trimester of pregnancy. These receptors were collected from a female donor in good health, enrolled as a control in a pregnancy study. Each CDR3 is given with its conserved first and last residue. Each record gives: clone size, J gene, V gene, D gene, CDR3 protein, CDR3 DNA. A D gene is named only where the DNA matches it firmly. For some rows the clone size is stated as once, few or many, or as a class when expanded; others skip it.

-,TRBJ2-7,TRBV4-3,TRBD2,CASSPIPASGGAEQYF,TGCGCCAGCAGCCCGATTCCAGCTAGCGGAGGGGCCGAGCAGTACTTC
-,TRBJ2-7,TRBV28,TRBD2,CASSLAGLSYEQYF,TGTGCCAGCAGTCTAGCGGGTCTCTCCTACGAGCAGTACTTC
-,TRBJ1-3,TRBV6-1,TRBD1,CASRTGGSGNTIYF,TGTGCCAGCAGGACAGGGGGCTCTGGAAACACCATATATTTT
-,TRBJ2-4,TRBV25-1,-,CASSDPRLVVAKNIQYF,TGTGCCAGCAGTGACCCGAGGCTAGTTGTAGCCAAAAACATTCAGTACTTC
-,TRBJ2-2,TRBV4-1,-,CASSQEPQPNSGELFF,TGCGCCAGCAGCCAAGAACCACAGCCTAATAGCGGGGAGCTGTTTTTT
-,TRBJ1-2,TRBV7-9,-,CASSLIGGPWGYTF,TGTGCCAGCAGCTTAATAGGCGGCCCATGGGGCTACACCTTC
-,TRBJ2-3,TRBV19,TRBD2,CASNPGRLAETYLTDTQYF,TGTGCCAGTAACCCGGGGCGGCTAGCGGAAACATACCTCACAGATACGCAGTATTTT
-,TRBJ2-7,TRBV28,-,CASSGGTYEQYF,TGTGCCAGCAGTGGGGGGACCTACGAGCAGTACTTC
-,TRBJ2-7,TRBV5-1,TRBD1,CASMRTGVVQEQYF,TGCGCCAGCATGCGGACAGGCGTGGTGCAGGAGCAGTACTTC
few,TRBJ2-5,TRBV18,-,CASSPVAAGSFETQYF,TGTGCCAGCTCACCGGTGGCCGCCGGGTCCTTTGAGACCCAGTACTTC
-,TRBJ1-6,TRBV6-1,-,CASSGGTGNSPLHF,TGTGCCAGCAGTGGTGGGACTGGTAATTCACCCCTCCACTTT
-,TRBJ2-7,TRBV5-4,TRBD2,CASSQGLANKQYF,TGTGCCAGCAGCCAGGGACTAGCAAACAAGCAGTACTTC
-,TRBJ2-5,TRBV7-2,-,CASSLGLGSPQETQYF,TGTGCCAGCAGCTTAGGTCTTGGCAGTCCACAAGAGACCCAGTACTTC
-,TRBJ1-3,TRBV5-6,-,CASSFEDSHTIYF,TGTGCCAGCAGCTTTGAAGACAGTCACACCATATATTTT
-,TRBJ1-2,TRBV25-1,TRBD1,CASKDRAKSYTF,TGTGCCAGCAAGGACAGGGCTAAAAGCTACACCTTC
-,TRBJ2-2,TRBV6-1,-,CASRTESRTGELFF,TGTGCCAGCAGGACAGAATCCAGGACCGGGGAGCTGTTTTTT
-,TRBJ1-2,TRBV28,TRBD1,CASSGTTGGYNYGYTF,TGTGCCAGCAGTGGGACGACAGGGGGCTATAACTATGGCTACACCTTC
-,TRBJ2-7,TRBV2,-,CASTNSGIYEQYF,TGTGCCAGCACGAATTCCGGGATCTACGAGCAGTACTTC
-,TRBJ2-5,TRBV10-3,-,CAISESLVQETQYF,TGTGCCATCAGTGAGTCGCTAGTCCAAGAGACCCAGTACTTC
-,TRBJ1-4,TRBV28,-,CASSAGGGGGYEKLFF,TGTGCCAGCAGTGCGGGCGGTGGGGGGGGATATGAAAAACTGTTTTTT
-,TRBJ1-2,TRBV2,-,CASSTNPDWGYTF,TGTGCCAGCAGTACCAATCCGGACTGGGGCTACACCTTC
-,TRBJ1-2,TRBV6-1,-,CASSAGQSNSFLYTF,TGTGCCAGCAGTGCAGGACAGTCAAACTCATTCTTGTACACCTTC
-,TRBJ2-7,TRBV28,-,CASSFSNDYEQYF,TGTGCCAGCAGTTTCTCTAACGACTACGAGCAGTACTTC
-,TRBJ2-7,TRBV18,TRBD2,CASSPTSGNSYEQYF,TGTGCCAGCTCACCGACTAGCGGGAACTCCTACGAGCAGTACTTC
-,TRBJ2-1,TRBV7-9,TRBD2,CASSLEGLAGVNEQFF,TGTGCCAGCAGCTTAGAGGGACTAGCGGGGGTCAATGAGCAGTTCTTC
-,TRBJ2-7,TRBV18,TRBD1,CASSTGQARSYEQYF,TGTGCCAGCTCAACTGGACAGGCGCGCTCCTACGAGCAGTACTTC
-,TRBJ2-5,TRBV28,-,CASSLAPGDQETQYF,TGTGCCAGCAGTTTAGCTCCGGGGGATCAAGAGACCCAGTACTTC
-,TRBJ2-3,TRBV30,TRBD1,CARSRDREDTQYF,TGTGCCAGATCCCGGGACAGGGAGGATACGCAGTATTTT
-,TRBJ2-1,TRBV6-5,-,CASSYSTGTWNEQFF,TGTGCCAGCAGTTACTCGACCGGGACTTGGAATGAGCAGTTCTTC
-,TRBJ1-6,TRBV9,TRBD1,CASSPGHRDRGSPLHF,TGTGCCAGCAGCCCAGGACACCGGGACAGGGGTTCACCCCTCCACTTT
-,TRBJ2-3,TRBV16,TRBD2,CASSQSYGSGSSIVGTDTQYF,TGTGCCAGCAGCCAATCATACGGTAGCGGGAGTTCAATTGTGGGCACAGATACGCAGTATTTT
-,TRBJ2-6,TRBV19,TRBD1,CASSMGTGPGANVLTF,TGTGCCAGTAGTATGGGGACAGGCCCTGGGGCCAACGTCCTGACTTTC
-,TRBJ1-1,TRBV30,-,CAWSVTGISEAFF,TGTGCCTGGAGTGTAACGGGTATCTCTGAAGCTTTCTTT
-,TRBJ2-7,TRBV27,TRBD2,CASRRLAGGNEQYF,TGTGCCAGCCGTCGACTAGCGGGGGGAAACGAGCAGTACTTC
-,TRBJ2-7,TRBV7-9,TRBD1,CASSTGQGISEQYF,TGTGCCAGCAGCACAGGACAGGGTATCAGCGAGCAGTACTTC
-,TRBJ1-5,TRBV5-1,-,CASSLVGGWDQPQHF,TGCGCCAGCAGCTTGGTGGGGGGGTGGGATCAGCCCCAGCATTTT
once,TRBJ2-5,TRBV11-2,TRBD1,CASSARQGSREETQYF,TGTGCCAGCAGCGCCCGACAGGGGAGTAGGGAAGAGACCCAGTACTTC